The sequence of this TCR beta chain was determined in a study of identical twins. The study's findings and limits: Models predicted too little out-of-frame TCR alpha sharing in monozygotic twins. A cross-sectional statistical analysis, not follow-up of the same donors, supported the conclusions.

Template switching (which added a universal primer site) was used, and cDNA carried unique molecular identifiers. TCRdb reanalysed the 5' RACE reads using MiXCR and keeps one entry per CDR3 protein. Altogether hundreds of thousands of distinct CDR3 sequences are present, 8.5% to 9% being singletons, with the ten largest covering around 0.95%. The table lists this clonotype with many counts. No antigen is known for it. V was cut by 2 bases and J by 2 bases, with 8 bases left in between. The length of the CDR3 is 13 residues. Looked up from germline, CDR1 is GTSNPN and CDR2 is SVGIG (reference sequence). These data are also associated with another study on yellow fever vaccine responses in identical twins.

The sample comprised PBMCs. The chain is built from TRBV30 and TRBJ2-3; D gene ambiguous. The receptor comes from a young woman in good health. In DNA, the CDR3 is TGTGCCTGGAGTATCCTACCCACAGATACGCAGTATTTT. It is translated as CAWSILPTDTQYF.